The clone carrying this TCR beta chain was detected once. What it binds is unknown. The germline gives CDR1 LGHNA, CDR2 YSLEER. This CDR3 spans 20 amino acids. The V end lost 0 bases, the J end lost 3 bases, and 23 bases lay between the germline ends. This entry is derived from a study of CD8 T cells in ankylosing spondylitis. Study-wide findings and caveats: Earlier literature documents some of the motif variants in reactive arthritis synovial fluid and blood. Roughly 8 highly homologous variants made up a TCR beta motif, and this motif appeared characteristic of ankylosing spondylitis blood.

Making the TCR beta libraries involved quantitative 5'-RACE with molecular barcodes. TCRdb reanalysed the 5' RACE reads using MiXCR and keeps one entry per CDR3 protein. The sample contains more than 650,000 distinct CDR3 sequences, 12% of which appear only once. This receptor was obtained from a male donor with ankylosing spondylitis. The chain joins TRBV4-3 to TRBJ2-2; D call uncertain. The sequencing sample was made of blood, either unsorted or a sorted T cell fraction (not recorded which). The CDR3 nucleotides read TGCGCCAGCAGCCAAGATCAAGGTCGATTGAAGGGCGATCACACCGGGGAGCTGTTTTTT. Encoded protein: CASSQDQGRLKGDHTGELFF.